This T cell receptor beta chain originates from a study of PD-L1 blockade in urothelial cancer. Study-level information: Chemotherapy regimens numbering 0 to 3 had been given to patients.

This clone was counted a few times. Spiked synthetic TCR analogs estimated absolute template abundance per PCR. FFPE tumor DNA was quantified using amplified housekeeping genes. The table came from immunoSEQ multiplex PCR; TCRdb's copy has only in-frame clones and leaves some out. The data show hundreds of clones, with roughly two fifths seen just once and 16% held by the top ten. The length of the CDR3 is 16 residues. V lost 7 bases, J lost 4 bases, and 20 bases lay in between. CDR1 and CDR2 (germline): MDHEN, SYDVKM. Material: tumor tissue, obtained before atezolizumab (anti-PD-L1) treatment. This sequence originates from a man between 65 and 79 years old with urothelial cancer. The V gene is TRBV28, the J gene TRBJ1-3; TRBD1 might be the D (6 bases). In DNA, the CDR3 is TGTGCCAGCAACAAGGGGGGGATGTGGTTCGGAAACACCATATATTTT. Translating gives CASNKGGMWFGNTIYF.